A selection of T cell receptor beta chains follows, all from one sample in a study of T cell repertoires in cytomegalovirus infection. No antigen is known for these receptors. Using its own MiXCR run on the reads, TCRdb lists one record per CDR3 protein. This sample has about 480,000 distinct CDR3 sequences, with about 33% found just once. Sequencing was performed on cultured PBMCs, taken from culture after CMV antigen stimulation. These receptors came from a human donor in good health (CMV status not recorded). Some clones in this sample may be carry-over from other donors' samples. The CDR3 runs from the conserved cysteine through the conserved F or W. The order of the fields is CDR3 DNA, CDR3 protein, V gene, clone size, J gene, D gene, CDR3 length. D genes are given only for firm matches. Size values are once, few and many counts, or a class for expanded clones, and some rows have none.

TGTGCCAGCAGCCAAGGGGGAACAGGGGGCAGGAACACTGAAGCTTTCTTT	CASSQGGTGGRNTEAFF	TRBV4-2	NA	TRBJ1-1	TRBD1	17
TGTGCCAGCAGCTTATTGACGGGAGGAGGTCATGAGCAGTTCTTC	CASSLLTGGGHEQFF	TRBV7-3	NA	TRBJ2-1	TRBD2	15
TGTGCCAGCAGTTTGGATGGTTCCGCGGAAGAGACCCAGTACTTC	CASSLDGSAEETQYF	TRBV28	NA	TRBJ2-5	NA	15
TGTGCCAGCAGCTTAGGGGTACTAGCGGGAGGAGGCTTTAAAGAGACCCAGTACTTC	CASSLGVLAGGGFKETQYF	TRBV7-8	NA	TRBJ2-5	TRBD2	19
TGTGCCAGCAGCTTAGAGACAGCCCAAGAGACCCAGTACTTC	CASSLETAQETQYF	TRBV7-6	NA	TRBJ2-5	NA	14
TGTGCCAGCAGTTTATATCCCAGGGTAGTAAACACTGAAGCTTTCTTT	CASSLYPRVVNTEAFF	TRBV12-3/TRBV12-4	NA	TRBJ1-1	NA	16
TGTGCCAGCAGTCTCGGGACTCTAAGCTCCTACGAGCAGTACTTC	CASSLGTLSSYEQYF	TRBV12-3/TRBV12-4	few	TRBJ2-7	NA	15
TGTGCCAGCAGCCCCGGCCAGCCGCACACTGAAGCTTTCTTT	CASSPGQPHTEAFF	TRBV7-2	NA	TRBJ1-1	NA	14
TGTGCCAGTAGTATAGGGACGGGCGCGAACACCGGGGAGCTGTTTTTT	CASSIGTGANTGELFF	TRBV19	once	TRBJ2-2	NA	16
TGTGCCAGCAGCTCACTAGCGGGAGCTGGGGCCAACGTCCTGACTTTC	CASSSLAGAGANVLTF	TRBV11-2	many	TRBJ2-6	TRBD2	16
TGTGCCAGCAGCCTCGCGAGGATAGTTTTAGCCAAAAACATTCAGTACTTC	CASSLARIVLAKNIQYF	TRBV7-8	many	TRBJ2-4	NA	17
TGTGCCACCAGCAGGGGGACCTACGAGCAGTACTTC	CATSRGTYEQYF	TRBV6-1	many	TRBJ2-7	TRBD1	12
TGTGCCAGCAGGATAAGGTTGGCCTTTGGGAATGAAAAACTGTTTTTT	CASRIRLAFGNEKLFF	TRBV6-6	few	TRBJ1-4	NA	16
TGCGCCAGCAGCCAAGTGGTCCTAGCGGGAGTGGCGCAGTATTTT	CASSQVVLAGVAQYF	TRBV4-3	few	TRBJ2-3	TRBD2	15
TGTGCCAGCAGCCAATCTAGCGGGAAAGGCTACAATGAGCAGTTCTTC	CASSQSSGKGYNEQFF	TRBV6-4	NA	TRBJ2-1	TRBD2	16
TGTGCCAGCAGCTTGAAGGGAAAAGAGACCCAGTACTTC	CASSLKGKETQYF	TRBV5-4	NA	TRBJ2-5	NA	13
TGTGCCAGTAGTATCTGGGGGACCGCGTATGGCTACACCTTC	CASSIWGTAYGYTF	TRBV19	NA	TRBJ1-2	NA	14
TGTGCCAGCGGGATTGGGGGACAGGGGGCGCCCGGGGAGCTGTTTTTT	CASGIGGQGAPGELFF	TRBV7-9	few	TRBJ2-2	TRBD1	16
TGTGCCAGCACTCCTCCGGGCCCCAGTGCCAAAAACATTCAGTACTTC	CASTPPGPSAKNIQYF	TRBV28	NA	TRBJ2-4	NA	16
TGCGCCAGCAGCCGCCGACTAGCGGATATAAACAATGAGCAGTTCTTC	CASSRRLADINNEQFF	TRBV4-1	NA	TRBJ2-1	TRBD2	16
TGTGCCAGCACCCCCGGGACTAGCGGGGGAGGTGGTGGCGATGAGCAGTTCTTC	CASTPGTSGGGGGDEQFF	TRBV28	NA	TRBJ2-1	TRBD2	18
TGTGCCAGCAGCTCAGCGGCAGGGGATACGCAGTATTTT	CASSSAAGDTQYF	TRBV7-2	few	TRBJ2-3	NA	13
TGTGCCAGCAGCCCCGACGCAGCTAGCGGGAGGGAGTCCTACGAGCAGTACTTC	CASSPDAASGRESYEQYF	TRBV7-6	few	TRBJ2-7	TRBD2	18
TGTGCCAGCAGCCGACTAGGCACAGATACGCAGTATTTT	CASSRLGTDTQYF	TRBV12-3/TRBV12-4	NA	TRBJ2-3	NA	13
TGCAGCGTTGCGTTTACAGGGTTTGTGAGTGAAGCTTTCTTT	CSVAFTGFVSEAFF	TRBV29-1	many	TRBJ1-1	NA	14
TGTGCCACCAGTGATTTGAGGGACAGGGAAGCGAATGAGCAGTTCTTC	CATSDLRDREANEQFF	TRBV24-1	NA	TRBJ2-1	TRBD1	16
TGTGCCAGCAGCCACAGGGTAGCGGGGGTAGAGACCCAGTACTTC	CASSHRVAGVETQYF	TRBV6-1	NA	TRBJ2-5	TRBD2	15
TGCGCCAGCAGCTTGGGAAGGCTAGCAGGCGATGAGCAGTTCTTC	CASSLGRLAGDEQFF	TRBV5-1	NA	TRBJ2-1	NA	15
TGTGCCAGTAGTATAGATCAGGACCCGAACACTGAAGCTTTCTTT	CASSIDQDPNTEAFF	TRBV19	NA	TRBJ1-1	NA	15
TGTGCCAGCAGTTTCGATTTCGGGACGGTGAACACTGAAGCTTTCTTT	CASSFDFGTVNTEAFF	TRBV6-1	few	TRBJ1-1	NA	16
TGTGCCAGCAGCCCAGGCCCGACCAATCAGCCCCAGCATTTT	CASSPGPTNQPQHF	TRBV7-2	NA	TRBJ1-5	NA	14
TGTGCTAGTGGTTTGGGGCAGGGTGCCACTGAAGCTTTCTTT	CASGLGQGATEAFF	TRBV12-5	NA	TRBJ1-1	NA	14
TGTGCCAGCAGCCCGCCCGGGGCGGCGACAGATACGCAGTATTTT	CASSPPGAATDTQYF	TRBV7-9	many	TRBJ2-3	NA	15
TGTGCCAGCAGCTTAGCGCGCCTGGGTCGGGATACGCAGTATTTT	CASSLARLGRDTQYF	TRBV7-2	NA	TRBJ2-3	NA	15
TGTGCCACCAGTCTCTCCGGAGGGACTGAAGCTTTCTTT	CATSLSGGTEAFF	TRBV24-1	NA	TRBJ1-1	NA	13
TGTGCCAGCAGCTTCGGGGGCAGGGCCCCCTACAATGAGCAGTTCTTC	CASSFGGRAPYNEQFF	TRBV7-9	NA	TRBJ2-1	NA	16
TGTGCCAGTACCGATGTCTCTTTATACAATGAGCAGTTCTTC	CASTDVSLYNEQFF	TRBV19	NA	TRBJ2-1	NA	14